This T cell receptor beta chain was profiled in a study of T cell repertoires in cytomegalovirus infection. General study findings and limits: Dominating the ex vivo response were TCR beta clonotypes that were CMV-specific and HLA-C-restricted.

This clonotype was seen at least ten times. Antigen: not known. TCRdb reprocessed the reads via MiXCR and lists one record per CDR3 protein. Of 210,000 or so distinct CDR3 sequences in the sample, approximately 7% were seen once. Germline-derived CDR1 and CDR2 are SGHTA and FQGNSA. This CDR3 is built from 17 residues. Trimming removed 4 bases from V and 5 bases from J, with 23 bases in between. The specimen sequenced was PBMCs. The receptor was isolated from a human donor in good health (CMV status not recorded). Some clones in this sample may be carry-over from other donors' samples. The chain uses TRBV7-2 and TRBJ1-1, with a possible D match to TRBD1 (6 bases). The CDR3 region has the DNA TGTGCCAGCAGCTCCCCGGGACAAAGAACACTGGAGACTGAAGCTTTCTTT. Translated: CASSSPGQRTLETEAFF.